Listed below are T cell receptor beta chains from one sample, sequenced in a study of metastatic and nonmetastatic thyroid tumors. TCRdb reanalyzed the PCR reads via MiXCR. The sample has over 30,000 clones; 25% to 30% are singletons. Sequencing used blood. The receptors shown here come from a female donor with papillary thyroid cancer or a benign thyroid nodule (not recorded which). Some clones in this sample may be carry-over from other donors' samples. CDR3s include the opening cysteine and the closing phenylalanine or tryptophan. A D gene is named only where the DNA matches it firmly. Rows may omit the clone size; those that give it use once, few, many or a size class.

>-|medium-sized|TRBV6-1|TRBJ2-7
TGTGCCAGCAGCGGGCGGGACACTAACTCCTACGAGCAGTACTTC
CASSGRDTNSYEQYF
>TRBD2|many|TRBV20-1|TRBJ2-3
TGCAGTGCACAGACTAGCGGGGGCACAGATACGCAGTATTTT
CSAQTSGGTDTQYF
>-|few|TRBV28|TRBJ1-2
TGTGCCGGCATAGGAGGGGCTTCTAGCTATGGCTACACCTTC
CAGIGGASSYGYTF
>TRBD1|few|TRBV30|TRBJ1-5
TGTGCCTGGAGTGTATACAGGACAGGAATCAATCAGCCCCAGCATTTT
CAWSVYRTGINQPQHF
>-|few|TRBV6-1|TRBJ2-3
TGTGCCAGCAGTGATTGCGACACAGATACGCGGTATTTT
CASSDCDTDTRYF
>TRBD2|-|TRBV20-1|TRBJ2-5
TGCAGTGCTGAGACACTAGCGGACCAAGAGACCCAGTACTTC
CSAETLADQETQYF
>-|many|TRBV12-3/TRBV12-4|TRBJ2-3
TGTGCCAGCAGTGAACTCCATGAGTCCACAGATACGCAGTATTTT
CASSELHESTDTQYF
>TRBD1|-|TRBV4-1|TRBJ1-4
TGCGCCAGCAGCCCAGCCGACAGGGGTGAAGAAAAACTGTTTTTT
CASSPADRGEEKLFF
>-|-|TRBV3-1|TRBJ2-3
TGTGCCAGCAGCCCCCCGGGCCGGGGCACAGATACGCAGTATTTT
CASSPPGRGTDTQYF
>TRBD1|-|TRBV5-1|TRBJ1-3
TGCGCCAGCAGCTTTCGACAGGGGGGAAACTCTGGAAACACCATATATTTT
CASSFRQGGNSGNTIYF
>-|-|TRBV30|TRBJ2-6
TGTGCCTGGAGCGCGGTCACCTTGTTCTCTGGGGCCAACGTCCTGACTTTC
CAWSAVTLFSGANVLTF
>TRBD2|many|TRBV7-8|TRBJ2-7
TGTGCCAGCAGCCTGGGGACTAGCGGAATCTACGAGCAGTACTTC
CASSLGTSGIYEQYF
>TRBD2|few|TRBV20-1|TRBJ2-7
TGCAGTGCTAGGTTAGCGGGGGGGTGTGAGCAGTACTTC
CSARLAGGCEQYF
>-|-|TRBV11-2|TRBJ2-3
TGTGCCAGCAGCTTAAATGGGGATTACCTTTTT
CASSLNGDYLF